These 19 T cell receptor beta chains originate from one sample sequenced in a study of cytomegalovirus exposure and HLA in healthy donors (dated by TCRdb to the late 2010s). Libraries came from the immunoSEQ multiplex PCR assay. The multiplex PCR relied on a mix of 60 forward primers for TCR Vbeta segments and 13 reverse primers for TCR Jbeta segments. The table comes from immuneACCESS by way of TCRdb, which keeps in-frame sequences with V and J called. Part of the clones is missing from these tables; in studies checked, under half for an unresolved V gene and the rest for unknown reasons. This sample holds around 100,000 clones; approximately 76% were observed only once. The ten largest clones capture under 20% of the sample. Sequencing used PBMCs. These receptors all stem from a woman aged 55 to 70 in good health and CMV-seropositive.

The chain combines TRBV7-3 with TRBJ2-1, with 7 nucleotides matching TRBD2. Germline lookup yields CDR1 SGHTA and CDR2 FQGTGA. The length of the CDR3 is 16 residues. Trimming cost V 5 bases and J 0 bases; bases outside gene matches: 7. The CDR3 DNA reads TGTGCCAGCAGCCCCGATGGCGGGAGCTCCTACAATGAGCAGTTCTTC. Translating gives CASSPDGGSSYNEQFF.

This clone was picked up one time. The rearrangement joins TRBV30 to TRBJ2-7; D is uncertain. Trimming took off 2 bases at V and 1 base at J, with 3 bases between the two ends. Germline lookup yields CDR1 GTSNPN and CDR2 SVGIG (reference sequence). This CDR3 has 11 residues. The CDR3 region has the DNA TGTGCCTGGAGTTCTTCCTACGAGCAGTACTTC. It encodes CAWSSSYEQYF.

This clone was detected many times. J is TRBJ1-4 and V is TRBV6-1; perhaps TRBD1 as D (6 bases). This CDR3 is 12 amino acids long. V lost 8 bases, J lost 7 bases, and 11 bases lay in between. The germline V gene has CDR1 MNHNS and CDR2 SASEGT. This chain's CDR3 is CASSTGSEKLFF. The DNA of the CDR3 is TGTGCCAGCTCCACAGGGAGTGAAAAACTGTTTTTT.

The chain recombines TRBV5-1 with TRBJ2-7, with 10 bases identical to TRBD2. Germline V gene sequence: CDR1 SGHRS, CDR2 YFSETQ. The CDR3 length is 14 residues. The V and J ends lost 6 bases and 6 bases, in that order; junction bases with no gene match: 9. CDR3 loop: CASNPSGSSLEQYF. The CDR3 nucleotides are TGCGCCAGCAACCCTAGCGGGAGTTCGCTCGAGCAGTACTTC. The whole variable domain, filled in from reference TRBV5-1 and TRBJ2-7, reads KAGVTQTPRYLIKTRGQQVTLSCSPISGHRSVSWYQQTPGQGLQFLFEYFSETQRNKGNFPGRFSGRQFSNSRSEMNVSTLELGDSALYLCASNPSGSSLEQYFGPGTRLTVT.

The chain recombines TRBV25-1 with TRBJ2-3; no clear D. The CDR3 consists of 15 residues. Germline loops: CDR1 MGHDK, CDR2 SYGVNS. The germline V and J ends were trimmed by 4 bases and 2 bases, with 13 bases remaining between them. The CDR3 DNA sequence: TGTGCCAGCAGTGCCCCAGACACGTACACAGATACGCAGTATTTT. This translates into CASSAPDTYTDTQYF.

The CDR3 nucleotides are TGTGCCAGCAGCTTAGCGGGACATAACACCGGGGAGCTGTTTTTT. Protein: CASSLAGHNTGELFF. The V and J genes are TRBV7-6 and TRBJ2-2, with D possibly being TRBD1 (6 bases). The CDR3 consists of 15 residues. Deletions cut 0 bases from V and 2 bases from J, with 7 bases between. CDR1 and CDR2 from the germline V gene are SGHVS and FNYEAQ.

The J gene is TRBJ2-2, the V gene TRBV28; 11 nucleotides line up with TRBD2. Germline values: CDR1 MDHEN, CDR2 SYDVKM. The V and J ends lost 5 bases and 1 base, in that order; junction bases with no gene match: 6. CDR3 length: 17 amino acids. DNA for the CDR3: TGTGCCAGCAGTGAACTAGCGGGAGTTGGGAACACCGGGGAGCTGTTTTTT. The encoded protein is CASSELAGVGNTGELFF.

This chain connects TRBV7-8 to TRBJ2-1, with D perhaps TRBD2 (6 bases). The CDR3 loop spans 20 amino acids. Germline CDR1 SGHVS, CDR2 FQNEAQ. Trimming left V 3 bases short and J 7 bases short, with 31 bases between. CDR3 sequence: CASSFLVRVSGALGGNEQFF. In DNA form, the CDR3 reads TGTGCCAGCAGCTTTTTGGTTCGGGTTAGCGGAGCCCTAGGCGGAAATGAGCAGTTCTTC. Combining the CDR3 with reference TRBV7-8 and TRBJ2-1 gives the whole variable domain GAGVSQSPRYKVAKRGQDVALRCDPISGHVSLFWYQQALGQGPEFLTYFQNEAQLDKSGLPSDRFFAERPEGSVSTLKIQRTQQEDSAVYLCASSFLVRVSGALGGNEQFFGPGTRLTVL.

The chain links TRBV28 to TRBJ1-2, with a weak D call TRBD1 (5 bases). Trimming cost V 2 bases and J 7 bases, with 8 bases left between them. Germline V gene lookup returns CDR1 MDHEN and CDR2 SYDVKM. There are 12 residues in the CDR3. The chain's CDR3 is CASSLGGTGYTF. The CDR3 nucleotides read TGTGCCAGCAGTTTAGGAGGGACTGGCTACACCTTC.

This clone is a singleton in its sample. The J gene is TRBJ2-5, the V gene TRBV11-2, with D possibly TRBD2 on 6 matching bases. There are 17 residues in the CDR3. Trimming took off 5 bases at V and 5 bases at J, with 24 bases between the two ends. CDR1 is SGHAT, CDR2 FQNNGV, per germline. The DNA for the CDR3 is TGTGCCAGCAGCCCCAGGAGAGGAGGGCACAAGGGGGAGACCCAGTACTTC. It yields the protein CASSPRRGGHKGETQYF. Full variable domain (outside the CDR3, taken from reference TRBV11-2 and TRBJ2-5): EAGVAQSPRYKIIEKRQSVAFWCNPISGHATLYWYQQILGQGPKLLIQFQNNGVVDDSQLPKDRFSAERLKGVDSTLKIQPAKLEDSAVYLCASSPRRGGHKGETQYFGPGTRLLVL.

V gene TRBV27 combines with J gene TRBJ1-2, with D possibly TRBD1 on 5 matching bases. Trimming removed 5 bases from V and 3 bases from J, with 10 bases in between. The germline V gene encodes CDR1 MNHEY and CDR2 SMNVEV (reference sequence). The CDR3 sequence is 13 residues long. CDR3 sequence reads: CASSGKGHYGYTF. In DNA form, the CDR3 reads TGTGCCAGCAGTGGTAAGGGGCACTATGGCTACACCTTC.

The chain is built from TRBV5-6 and TRBJ2-5; the match to TRBD1 covers 7 bases. This CDR3 comprises 14 residues. The germline V gene encodes CDR1 SGHDT and CDR2 YYEEEE. V lost 4 bases and J lost 6; bases outside the gene matches: 9. The CDR3 DNA reads as TGTGCCAGCAGCCTACAGGGGTTAGAAAAGACCCAGTACTTC. Encoded protein: CASSLQGLEKTQYF.

The chain is built from TRBV21-1 and TRBJ2-1; the D call in the table, TRBD2, was not verified against the DNA. TRBV21-1 constitutes a pseudogene. The CDR3 is made up of 17 amino acids. In DNA, the CDR3 is TGTGCCAGCAGCAAAAATGAGGAGGGACTGACCTACAATGAGCAGTTCTTC. This gives the protein CASSKNEEGLTYNEQFF.

As regards this clone: The junction departs from germline at one end; a sequencing error may be responsible. The genes are TRBV7-7 and TRBJ2-7, with D unclear. CDR3 size: 15 residues. Germline lookup yields CDR1 SSHAT and CDR2 FNYEAQ (reference sequence). CDR3 DNA sequence: TGTGCTAGCAGCTTAGGATGGGCGCCGACCTACGAGCAGTACTTC. This translates into CASSLGWAPTYEQYF.

The chain has TRBV5-6 and TRBJ1-4, with 7 bases matching TRBD1. From germline, CDR1 is SGHDT and CDR2 YYEEEE. J lost 7 bases, V lost 4 bases, and 4 bases had no gene match. This CDR3 is 13 amino acids long. For the CDR3, the DNA is TGTGCCAGCAGCCACAGGGGTCTTGAAAAACTGTTTTTT. Protein sequence: CASSHRGLEKLFF.

The genes are TRBV11-2 and TRBJ2-5, with 14 bases fitting TRBD2. The CDR3 loop spans 18 amino acids. V was pared by 0 bases and J by 5 bases, with 8 bases of the junction left unmatched. Looked up from germline, CDR1 is SGHAT and CDR2 is FQNNGV. The CDR3 reads CASSLEPRTSGRRETQYF. In DNA form, the CDR3 reads TGTGCCAGCAGCTTAGAGCCCAGGACTAGCGGGAGGAGGGAGACCCAGTACTTC. Complete variable domain (other parts from reference TRBV11-2 and TRBJ2-5): EAGVAQSPRYKIIEKRQSVAFWCNPISGHATLYWYQQILGQGPKLLIQFQNNGVVDDSQLPKDRFSAERLKGVDSTLKIQPAKLEDSAVYLCASSLEPRTSGRRETQYFGPGTRLLVL.

This sequence joins TRBV27 and TRBJ2-7; D is perhaps TRBD2 (6 bases). The CDR3 covers 16 residues. Germline V lookup: CDR1 MNHEY, CDR2 SMNVEV (reference sequence). V was clipped by 6 bases and J by 4 bases, with 22 bases between them. The CDR3 loop is CASSPRWAGGFYEQYF. In DNA form, the CDR3 reads TGTGCCAGCAGCCCACGATGGGCCGGGGGATTTTACGAGCAGTACTTC.

The gene calls are TRBV7-3 and TRBJ2-7, with D perhaps matching TRBD2 (6 bases). The CDR3 runs to 13 residues. Trimming removed 3 bases at V and 6 bases at J, with 12 bases between. Looked up from germline, CDR1 is SGHTA and CDR2 is FQGTGA. DNA of the CDR3: TGTGCCAGCAGCTTTAGTCAGGGAGGCGAGCAGTACTTC. It specifies CASSFSQGGEQYF.

A few counts support this clone. The V gene is TRBV10-2, the J gene TRBJ1-2; no clear D gene. The ends were cut back, 2 bases at V and 2 bases at J, with 9 bases in the middle. CDR3 length equals 14 residues. From germline, CDR1 is WSHSY and CDR2 SAAADI. The CDR3 DNA is TGCGCCAGCAGTGAGAAGGGAGAAAACTATGGCTACACCTTC. Protein sequence: CASSEKGENYGYTF.